The entry that follows covers one T cell receptor beta chain sequence. Its antigen is undetermined. Investigators isolated RNA and reverse transcribed it into cDNA to act as the sequencing template. The method was immunoSEQ multiplex PCR; TCRdb's version includes in-frame clones alone and lacks a portion of them. The sample includes a few hundred thousand clones, more than 30% of them seen just once. Germline-derived CDR1 and CDR2 are MNHEY and SMNVEV (reference sequence). V shed 6 bases and J 7 bases; nucleotides not matched to a gene: 5. The CDR3 is made up of 15 amino acids. Treatment meaning: oral pan-JAK inhibitor, 5-10 mg twice daily. This entry comes from a study of CD8+ T cells in alopecia areata. Notes on the study in general: In patients, TCRs were shared less clearly than in mice, and HLA may possibly be involved. Scalp sequencing captures resident alphabeta T cells of normal skin too. Many expanded lesional clones remained in scalp and blood on tofacitinib.

This chain connects TRBV27 to TRBJ2-1, with 14 nucleotides matching TRBD2. The input for sequencing was CD4+ T cells sorted from blood, taken at roughly week 30, from a patient treated with tofacitinib. The sequence came from a human donor with alopecia areata. The CDR3, as DNA: TGTGCCAGCAGAAAGACTAGCGGGGGGGCTAATGAGCAGTTCTTC. Its translation is CASRKTSGGANEQFF.